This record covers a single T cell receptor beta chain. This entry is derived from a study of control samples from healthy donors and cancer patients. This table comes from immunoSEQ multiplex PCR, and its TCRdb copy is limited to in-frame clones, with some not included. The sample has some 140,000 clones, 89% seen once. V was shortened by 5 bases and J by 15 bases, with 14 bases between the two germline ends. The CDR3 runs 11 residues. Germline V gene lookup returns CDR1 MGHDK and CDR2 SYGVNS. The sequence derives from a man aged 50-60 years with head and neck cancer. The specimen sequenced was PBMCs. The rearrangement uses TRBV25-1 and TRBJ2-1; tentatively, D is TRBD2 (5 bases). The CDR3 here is CASSWVRGLFF. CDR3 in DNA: TGTGCCAGCAGTTGGGTCAGAGGGCTGTTCTTC. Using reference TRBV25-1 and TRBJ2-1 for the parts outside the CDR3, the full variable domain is EADIYQTPRYLVIGTGKKITLECSQTMGHDKMYWYQQDPGMELHLIHYSYGVNSTEKGDLSSESTVSRIRTEHFPLTLESARPSHTSQYLCASSWVRGLFFGPGTRLTVL.